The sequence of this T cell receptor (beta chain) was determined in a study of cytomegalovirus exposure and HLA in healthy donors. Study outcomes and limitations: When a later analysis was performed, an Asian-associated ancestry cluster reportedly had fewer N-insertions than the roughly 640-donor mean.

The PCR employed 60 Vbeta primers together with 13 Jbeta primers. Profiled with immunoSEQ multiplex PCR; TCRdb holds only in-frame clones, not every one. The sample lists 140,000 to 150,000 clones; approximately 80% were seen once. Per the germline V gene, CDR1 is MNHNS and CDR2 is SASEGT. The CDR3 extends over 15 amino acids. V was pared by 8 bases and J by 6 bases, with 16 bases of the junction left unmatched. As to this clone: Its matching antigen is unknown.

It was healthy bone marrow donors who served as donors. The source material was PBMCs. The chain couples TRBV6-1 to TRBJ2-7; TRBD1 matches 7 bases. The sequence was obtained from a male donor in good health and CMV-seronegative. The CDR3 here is CASGIDRASGAEQYF. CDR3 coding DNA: TGTGCCAGCGGAATCGACAGGGCGAGTGGGGCCGAGCAGTACTTC.